These 27 T cell receptor beta chains share one sample of origin, sequenced in a study of response to subunit inactivated influenza vaccine. TCRdb ran MiXCR on the RT-PCR reads and lists one entry per CDR3 protein. The data hold approximately 530,000 distinct CDR3 sequences, with 10% to 15% observed a single time. The sample was PBMCs from blood, taken 40 to 50 days after vaccination. These receptors came from a man in his fifties or sixties who received an inactivated influenza vaccine.

There are many counts of this clonotype. This sequence joins TRBV24-1 and TRBJ2-1; D unresolved. Per the germline V gene, CDR1 is KGHDR and CDR2 is SFDVKD. The CDR3 covers 12 residues. V was cut by 7 bases and J by 7 bases, with 10 bases left in between. CDR3 DNA: TGTGCCACCAGCCCCGGACGGAATGAGCAGTTCTTC. It encodes CATSPGRNEQFF.

The chain employs TRBV10-3 and TRBJ1-6; 8 bases are shared with TRBD1. Germline trimming cut 7 bases from V and 8 bases from J; bases unmatched to any gene: 4. Germline V CDR1 and CDR2: ENHRY, SYGVKD. The CDR3 sequence is 13 residues long. The CDR3 is CAINGQGDSPLHF. The CDR3 DNA is TGTGCCATCAATGGACAGGGCGATTCACCCCTCCACTTT.

This clonotype was seen a handful of times. The chain recombines TRBV12-3 or TRBV12-4 with TRBJ1-6; D is possibly TRBD1 (6 bases). The CDR3 runs to 15 residues. V was pared by 5 bases and J by 7 bases, with 15 bases between. The CDR3 DNA is TGTGCCAGCAGTCCCTCTGGACAGACAAATTCACCCCTCCACTTT. Translation: CASSPSGQTNSPLHF.

The genes are TRBV7-3 and TRBJ2-3; 7 bases fit TRBD2. Germline V gene lookup returns CDR1 SGHTA and CDR2 FQGTGA. V trimming: 4 bases; J trimming: 4 bases; junction bases outside the gene matches: 11. This CDR3 is 16 amino acids long. For the CDR3, the DNA is TGTGCCAGCAGCTCCAGACAGCGGGGTGTGTCAGATACGCAGTATTTT. This gives the protein CASSSRQRGVSDTQYF.

The J gene is TRBJ1-1, the V gene TRBV4-1; TRBD1 might be the D (5 bases). The CDR3 length is 16 residues. Germline CDR1 reads MGHRA; CDR2 reads YSYEKL. V gave up 0 bases and J gave up 5 bases, with 16 bases separating them. This CDR3 reads CASSQDRYRGGTEAFF. The CDR3 DNA sequence: TGCGCCAGCAGCCAAGATCGGTATAGGGGAGGGACTGAAGCTTTCTTT.

This clonotype was picked up a small number of times. The V and J genes are TRBV9 and TRBJ2-7, with D unclear. V lost 4 bases to trimming and J lost 2 bases, with 16 bases between them. This CDR3 contains 15 residues. Germline V lookup: CDR1 SGDLS, CDR2 YYNGEE. CDR3 sequence (DNA): TGTGCCAGCAGCCCCGGAAGTGGCGGACCCTACGAGCAGTACTTC. This gives the protein CASSPGSGGPYEQYF.

This clonotype occurred a few times. The chain couples TRBV6-1 to TRBJ2-3, with TRBD2 as a possible D gene (5 bases). There are 16 residues in the CDR3. Trimming took 6 bases from V and 5 from J, leaving 21 bases between them. Looked up from germline, CDR1 is MNHNS and CDR2 is SASEGT. CDR3 coding DNA: TGTGCCAGCAGAAAATGGCTAGCCACAAACGAAGATACGCAGTATTTT. It yields the protein CASRKWLATNEDTQYF.

This clonotype is a singleton in its sample. The rearrangement joins TRBV10-3 to TRBJ1-4; no firm D call. Germline V gene lookup returns CDR1 ENHRY and CDR2 SYGVKD. CDR3 length equals 14 residues. Trimming took 2 bases from V and 3 from J, leaving 7 bases between them. The CDR3 coding sequence is TGTGCCATCAGTGAGACGGGTTCTAATGAAAAACTGTTTTTT. It translates to CAISETGSNEKLFF.

The J gene is TRBJ2-1, the V gene TRBV12-3 or TRBV12-4; D gene uncertain. The CDR3 spans 11 residues. Trimming removed 3 bases from V and 9 bases from J, with 6 bases in between. The CDR3 nucleotides read TGTGCCAGCAGTTTGAACCGTGAGCAGTTCTTC. This codes for CASSLNREQFF.

The V call is TRBV6-5, the J call TRBJ2-2; D might be TRBD1 or TRBD2, each matching 6 bases. Germline V gene lookup returns CDR1 MNHEY and CDR2 SVGAGI. CDR3 length: 16 amino acids. V was shortened by 2 bases and J by 1 base, with 11 bases between the two germline ends. The CDR3 region is CASSYAGHLNTGELFF. CDR3 bases: TGTGCCAGCAGTTACGCGGGACATCTGAACACCGGGGAGCTGTTTTTT.

This clonotype has just a few counts. V is TRBV6-2 or TRBV6-3 and J is TRBJ2-7; 9 bases agree with TRBD1. Germline V gene lookup returns CDR1 MNHEY and CDR2 SVGEGT. The CDR3 loop spans 15 amino acids. V lost 4 bases to trimming and J lost 2 bases; unmatched junction nucleotides: 6. The CDR3 here is CASSSVGQGTYEQYF. CDR3 in DNA: TGTGCCAGCAGTTCCGTGGGACAGGGCACCTACGAGCAGTACTTC.

This clonotype has more than one count but fewer than ten. This sequence joins TRBV12-2 and TRBJ2-3; the table's D call TRBD1 went unverified against the DNA. TRBV12-2 counts as a pseudogene. The CDR3 extends over 15 amino acids. The CDR3 DNA sequence: TGTGCAAGTCGCCTGACAGGGCTTAATACAGATACGCAGTATTTT. It codes for CASRLTGLNTDTQYF.

As for this clonotype: At one of its ends the junction is not consistent with the germline gene, which may arise from a read error. The rearrangement uses TRBV10-3 and TRBJ2-7; D possibly uses TRBD1 or TRBD2 (6 bases each). This CDR3 spans 14 amino acids. The germline gives CDR1 ENHRY, CDR2 SYGVKD. The CDR3, as DNA: TGTGCCATCAGTGTAGGGGGGCACTCCTACGAGCGGTACTTC. Translated: CAISVGGHSYERYF.

This clonotype was detected a few times. The V call is TRBV27, the J call TRBJ2-7; a possible D gene is TRBD1 (5 bases). Trimming removed 8 bases at V and 4 bases at J, with 21 bases between. This CDR3 spans 15 amino acids. Germline V CDR1 and CDR2: MNHEY, SMNVEV (reference sequence). In DNA form, the CDR3 reads TGTGCCAGCGGGGCCGGAGCAGTAAAAGGATACGAGCAGTACTTC. Its translation is CASGAGAVKGYEQYF.

This clonotype was observed many times. The chain uses TRBV20-1 and TRBJ2-1, with D tentatively TRBD1 or TRBD2 (5 bases each). Germline assignment: CDR1 DFQATT and CDR2 SNEGSKA (reference sequence). The CDR3 sequence is 14 residues long. Between the trimmed V and J ends, which lost 6 bases and 0 bases, there was a span of 12 bases. The CDR3 loop is CSAVGDSSYNEQFF. The CDR3 DNA is TGCAGTGCCGTGGGGGATAGCTCCTACAATGAGCAGTTCTTC.

In this sample, this clonotype turned up a few times. The chain combines TRBV16 with TRBJ2-1, with 7 bases identical to TRBD1. CDR1 and CDR2 from the germline V gene are KGHSY and FQNENV. V lost 0 bases to trimming and J lost 4 bases; unmatched junction nucleotides: 6. The CDR3 runs to 16 residues. The CDR3 DNA reads TGTGCCAGCAGCCAATCGACAGGGTACAGATACAATGAGCAGTTCTTC. Its translation is CASSQSTGYRYNEQFF.

This clonotype was recorded many times. The chain joins TRBV12-3 or TRBV12-4 to TRBJ2-2, with 7 bases identical to TRBD1. There are 14 residues in the CDR3. V lost 6 bases, J lost 5 bases, and 6 bases stayed unmatched. CDR3 loop: CASSTTGMTGELFF. The CDR3, as DNA: TGTGCCAGCAGCACGACAGGGATGACCGGGGAGCTGTTTTTT.

This clonotype was observed a few times. The rearrangement joins TRBV29-1 to TRBJ2-7; perhaps TRBD2 as D (5 bases). Trimming stripped 2 bases from V and 3 bases from J, with 11 bases between. Germline loops: CDR1 SQVTM, CDR2 ANQGSEA. This CDR3 has 13 amino acids. CDR3 amino acids: CSVETEANYEQYF. Here the CDR3 DNA reads TGCAGCGTTGAAACGGAGGCTAACTACGAGCAGTACTTC.

V is TRBV5-4 and J is TRBJ2-7; D might be TRBD1 (5 bases). Germline V CDR1 and CDR2: SGHNT, YYREEE (reference sequence). V lost 5 bases, J lost 6 bases, and 12 bases lay in between. This CDR3 is built from 12 residues. CDR3 sequence reads: CASRVGDSEQYF. DNA of the CDR3: TGTGCCAGCAGAGTAGGGGATAGCGAGCAGTACTTC.

The V call is TRBV28, the J call TRBJ1-6; D not certain. The V end lost 6 bases, the J end lost 4 bases, and 10 bases lay between the germline ends. Germline-derived CDR1 and CDR2 are MDHEN and SYDVKM. The CDR3 consists of 14 residues. The CDR3 sequence is CASRLQTYNSPLHF. The CDR3 DNA reads TGTGCCAGCAGGCTACAGACGTATAATTCACCCCTCCACTTT.

The chain carries TRBV29-1 and TRBJ1-3, with TRBD1 identical over 9 bases. The germline CDR1 and CDR2 sequences are SQVTM and ANQGSEA. With V trimmed by 6 bases and J by 8 bases, 11 bases remained unmatched. This CDR3 comprises 14 residues. The CDR3 DNA reads as TGCAGCGTCGAAAGGATGGGACAGGGAGACACCATATATTTT. Translation: CSVERMGQGDTIYF.

This clonotype was seen ten or more times. V gene TRBV6-1 combines with J gene TRBJ1-1, with 7 bases fitting TRBD1. Losses at the gene ends were 5 bases for V and 4 bases for J; bases not matched to a gene: 7. CDR1 and CDR2 (germline): MNHNS, SASEGT. This CDR3 spans 14 amino acids. The CDR3 region has the DNA TGTGCCAGCAGTATCCCGGGACAGATCACTGAAGCTTTCTTT. Its translation: CASSIPGQITEAFF.

There are many counts of this clonotype. V and J are TRBV5-1 and TRBJ2-1; TRBD2 matches 10 bases. Trimming at V came to 1 base and at J to 4 bases, leaving 2 bases not matched to a gene. Germline V CDR1 and CDR2: SGHRS, YFSETQ. The CDR3 runs 15 residues. This chain's CDR3 is CASSLRTSGYNEQFF. CDR3 in DNA: TGCGCCAGCAGCTTGCGGACTAGCGGATACAATGAGCAGTTCTTC.

This clonotype was found a few times. The rearrangement joins TRBV12-3 or TRBV12-4 to TRBJ2-5; maybe TRBD2 (6 bases). The CDR3 totals 15 residues. Trimming took 3 bases from V and 5 from J, leaving 16 bases between them. CDR3 in DNA: TGTGCCAGCAGTTTCTCACGGGGGTCTGGGGAGACCCAGTACTTC. This sequence encodes CASSFSRGSGETQYF.

This clonotype was seen more than once but under ten times. The V and J genes are TRBV7-8 and TRBJ2-3; TRBD2 might be the D (6 bases). Germline lookup yields CDR1 SGHVS and CDR2 FQNEAQ. The CDR3 totals 17 residues. Trimming left V 1 base short and J 3 bases short, with 17 bases between. In DNA form, the CDR3 reads TGTGCCAGCAGCTTAGGCCTTGCGGGACCTGGGACAGATACGCAGTATTTT. Amino acids: CASSLGLAGPGTDTQYF.

This clonotype was recorded a few times. The V and J genes are TRBV5-1 and TRBJ2-1, with 9 bases matching TRBD2. Germline lookup yields CDR1 SGHRS and CDR2 YFSETQ. The CDR3 loop spans 15 amino acids. The V segment lost 1 base and the J segment 8 bases; nucleotides outside the gene matches: 7. The CDR3 sequence: CASSLSGGRVDEQFF. The DNA for the CDR3 is TGCGCCAGCAGCTTGAGCGGGGGGCGCGTCGATGAGCAGTTCTTC. The full variable domain, completed using reference TRBV5-1 and TRBJ2-1, is KAGVTQTPRYLIKTRGQQVTLSCSPISGHRSVSWYQQTPGQGLQFLFEYFSETQRNKGNFPGRFSGRQFSNSRSEMNVSTLELGDSALYLCASSLSGGRVDEQFFGPGTRLTVL.

In this sample, this clonotype turned up a few times. This chain links TRBV29-1 with TRBJ1-5, with D unclear. The length of the CDR3 is 12 residues. CDR1 and CDR2 from the germline V gene are SQVTM and ANQGSEA. The V and J ends lost 5 bases and 3 bases respectively, with 8 bases between them. The DNA of the CDR3 is TGCAGCGTTAAACAGACCAATCAGCCCCAGCATTTT. Translation: CSVKQTNQPQHF. Complete variable domain (other parts from reference TRBV29-1 and TRBJ1-5): SAVISQKPSRDICQRGTSLTIQCQVDSQVTMMFWYRQQPGQSLTLIATANQGSEATYESGFVIDKFPISRPNLTFSTLTVSNMSPEDSSIYLCSVKQTNQPQHFGDGTRLSIL.